The next 29 T cell receptor beta chains were all read from a single sample in a study of beta chain features in type 1 diabetes. Every isolated RNA sample was fully reverse transcribed, so sequencing captured expressed TCRB transcripts. The assay was immunoSEQ multiplex PCR, and TCRdb's table has in-frame clones only and misses some. The sample records nearly 250,000 clones, under 70% being singletons. Sequencing used naive CD4+ T cells from blood. These receptors originate from a man aged 30 to 45 in good health.

The chain employs TRBV19 and TRBJ2-7; D possibly corresponds to TRBD1 (6 bases). The CDR3 runs to 13 residues. Trimming cost V 6 bases and J 2 bases, with 11 bases left between them. Germline lookup yields CDR1 LNHDA and CDR2 SQIVND (reference sequence). The CDR3 DNA sequence: TGTGCCAGTAGCCAGGGGCTCACCTACGAGCAGTACTTC. The encoded protein is CASSQGLTYEQYF. Supplemented by reference TRBV19 and TRBJ2-7, the full variable domain reads DGGITQSPKYLFRKEGQNVTLSCEQNLNHDAMYWYRQDPGQGLRLIYYSQIVNDFQKGDIAEGYSVSREKKESFPLTVTSAQKNPTAFYLCASSQGLTYEQYFGPGTRLTVT.

The chain joins TRBV11-2 to TRBJ2-5, with no clear D. Between the trimmed V and J ends, which lost 4 bases and 7 bases, there was a span of 10 bases. Germline values: CDR1 SGHAT, CDR2 FQNNGV. This CDR3 has 12 residues. DNA for the CDR3: TGTGCCAGCAGCTCAGTATCGGGGACCCAGTACTTC. Translated: CASSSVSGTQYF.

The chain links TRBV18 to TRBJ2-7; TRBD2 might be the D (6 bases). This CDR3 spans 12 amino acids. V was trimmed by 6 bases and J by 5 bases, leaving 11 bases between them. Germline CDR1 KGHSH, CDR2 LQKENI. The CDR3 region has the DNA TGTGCCAGCTCGTCCGGGAGTAACGAGCAGTACTTC. Translating gives CASSSGSNEQYF.

The sample holds one count of this clone. The rearrangement uses TRBV30 and TRBJ1-1, with a weak D call TRBD1 (6 bases). V gave up 1 base and J gave up 2 bases, with 8 bases separating them. The CDR3 loop spans 13 amino acids. Germline CDR1 and CDR2: GTSNPN and SVGIG (reference sequence). DNA of the CDR3: TGTGCCTGGAGTGCGGACAGTAACACTGAAGCTTTCTTT. As protein: CAWSADSNTEAFF.

The chain recombines TRBV4-3 with TRBJ2-4; possibly TRBD1 or TRBD2 for D (5 bases each). V dropped 4 bases and J dropped 1 base, with 14 bases sitting between them. CDR3 length equals 16 residues. CDR1 LGHNA and CDR2 YSLEER come from the germline V gene. The CDR3 spells CASSLGDPVAKNIQYF. The DNA for the CDR3 is TGCGCCAGCAGCCTTGGGGACCCCGTTGCCAAAAACATTCAGTACTTC.

The chain employs TRBV28 and TRBJ2-5, with TRBD2 matching over 12 bases. The CDR3 spans 17 residues. Germline lookup yields CDR1 MDHEN and CDR2 SYDVKM. J gave up 7 bases and V 5 bases, and 14 bases lay outside the gene matches. DNA for the CDR3: TGTGCCAGCAGTCCCCGGACTAGCGGGATGACCCGGGGGACCCAGTACTTC. This translates into CASSPRTSGMTRGTQYF.

The chain combines TRBV5-6 with TRBJ1-1; D is unclear. This CDR3 spans 13 amino acids. Trimming stripped 6 bases from V and 3 bases from J, with 12 bases between. Germline CDR1 SGHDT, CDR2 YYEEEE. CDR3 loop: CASTSEVYTEAFF. The DNA for the CDR3 is TGTGCCAGCACCTCAGAGGTCTACACTGAAGCTTTCTTT.

The chain uses TRBV9 and TRBJ2-1, with 7 nucleotides matching TRBD2. V was clipped by 1 base and J by 6 bases; unmatched bases: 10. The CDR3 length is 16 residues. The germline V gene encodes CDR1 SGDLS and CDR2 YYNGEE. The CDR3 nucleotides read TGTGCCAGCAGCGTAAACGGGAGGCCGCCCGGCAATGAGCAGTTCTTC. Protein: CASSVNGRPPGNEQFF. Variable domain in full (rest from reference TRBV9 and TRBJ2-1): DSGVTQTPKHLITATGQRVTLRCSPRSGDLSVYWYQQSLDQGLQFLIQYYNGEERAKGNILERFSAQQFPDLHSELNLSSLELGDSALYFCASSVNGRPPGNEQFFGPGTRLTVL.

This rearrangement joins TRBV2 to TRBJ2-1; maybe TRBD2 (5 bases). The germline gives CDR1 SNHLY, CDR2 FYNNEI. The CDR3 contains 11 residues. Trimming left V 6 bases short and J 8 bases short, with 8 bases between. The CDR3 sequence is CASSQLDEQFF. The CDR3 coding sequence is TGTGCCAGCAGCCAACTAGATGAGCAGTTCTTC.

The rearrangement uses TRBV7-2 and TRBJ2-1, with TRBD2 as a possible D gene (6 bases). The CDR3 sequence is 17 residues long. V gave up 3 bases and J gave up 0 bases, with 15 bases separating them. In germline, CDR1 is SGHTA, CDR2 FQGNSA. This CDR3 reads CASSFFSGVSSYNEQFF. Here the CDR3 DNA reads TGTGCCAGCAGCTTCTTTAGCGGAGTCAGCTCCTACAATGAGCAGTTCTTC.

This clone was detected only a few times. The gene calls are TRBV10-3 and TRBJ2-2, with TRBD1 as a possible D gene (6 bases). V lost 6 bases to trimming and J lost 3 bases, with 11 bases between them. CDR3 length equals 14 residues. Per the germline V gene, CDR1 is ENHRY and CDR2 is SYGVKD. The CDR3 coding sequence is TGTGCCATCAGGCAGGGGTTGGACACCGGGGAGCTGTTTTTT. This codes for CAIRQGLDTGELFF.

In DNA, the CDR3 is TGTGCTTACTGTGGTAGCGGGAGTCCCTACGAGCAGTACTTC. Translation: CAYCGSGSPYEQYF. V usage is TRBV30 and J usage is TRBJ2-7; 9 bases agree with TRBD2. Germline-derived CDR1 and CDR2 are GTSNPN and SVGIG (reference sequence). The CDR3 sequence is 14 residues long.

The chain is built from TRBV29-1 and TRBJ2-7, with D possibly being TRBD1 (6 bases). The CDR3 spans 11 residues. CDR1 is SQVTM and CDR2 is ANQGSEA in the germline V gene. The V end lost 4 bases, the J end lost 9 bases, and 13 bases lay between the germline ends. CDR3 sequence (DNA): TGCAGCGTTGCAAGTTTGGGGGCGCAGTACTTC. Translating gives CSVASLGAQYF.

This chain connects TRBV19 to TRBJ2-7; TRBD2 might be the D (5 bases). Germline V gene sequence: CDR1 LNHDA, CDR2 SQIVND (reference sequence). V was pared by 7 bases and J by 5 bases, with 9 bases between. CDR3 length: 11 residues. The CDR3 region is CASTGYDEQYF. As DNA, the CDR3 is TGTGCCAGTACGGGGTACGACGAGCAGTACTTC.

The chain carries TRBV5-1 and TRBJ2-1; 7 bases are shared with TRBD1. The V and J ends lost 0 bases and 3 bases, in that order; junction bases with no gene match: 3. This CDR3 region has 15 residues. Germline values: CDR1 SGHRS, CDR2 YFSETQ. For the CDR3, the DNA is TGCGCCAGCAGCTTGGAGTGGACAGGCTACAATGAGCAGTTCTTC. Translating it yields CASSLEWTGYNEQFF.

The CDR3 here is CAWSVQGRETDTQYF. The CDR3 bases are TGTGCCTGGAGTGTACAGGGCAGGGAAACAGATACGCAGTATTTT. The chain carries TRBV30 and TRBJ2-3, with D possibly being TRBD1 (6 bases). CDR1 GTSNPN and CDR2 SVGIG come from the germline V gene (reference sequence). V was pared by 0 bases and J by 3 bases, with 13 bases between. There are 15 residues in the CDR3.

This clone has only a few counts. The gene calls are TRBV7-2 and TRBJ2-7; TRBD2 aligns across 7 bases. Germline V lookup: CDR1 SGHTA, CDR2 FQGNSA. The CDR3 extends over 14 amino acids. The J segment lost 4 bases and the V segment lost 0 bases, leaving 3 bases of the junction unmatched. The CDR3 loop reads CASSLAAGVYEQYF. The CDR3 DNA follows: TGTGCCAGCAGCTTAGCGGCGGGAGTGTACGAGCAGTACTTC.

V and J are TRBV9 and TRBJ2-3; 10 bases match TRBD1. CDR3 length: 14 residues. Germline values: CDR1 SGDLS, CDR2 YYNGEE. The ends lost 2 bases at V and 5 bases at J; junction bases unmatched: 2. In DNA form, the CDR3 reads TGTGCCAGCAGCGTTGGACAGGGGGTAGATACGCAGTATTTT. Translated, it gives CASSVGQGVDTQYF.

The rearrangement joins TRBV6-5 to TRBJ2-3, with D hard to call. Germline loops: CDR1 MNHEY, CDR2 SVGAGI. V lost 5 bases and J lost 0, with 12 bases in between. The CDR3 extends over 15 amino acids. CDR3 sequence (DNA): TGTGCCAGCAGTAAAGACTGGGCTAGCACAGATACGCAGTATTTT. Translation: CASSKDWASTDTQYF.

The chain carries TRBV5-1 and TRBJ2-5; D not certain. CDR3 length equals 14 residues. Germline assignment: CDR1 SGHRS and CDR2 YFSETQ. Between the trimmed V and J ends, which lost 0 bases and 5 bases, there was a span of 11 bases. This chain's CDR3 is CASSLGQGLETQYF. Written as DNA, the CDR3 is TGCGCCAGCAGCTTGGGGCAAGGGCTGGAGACCCAGTACTTC.

This clone showed up just a few times. The chain joins TRBV30 to TRBJ1-5, with D possibly being TRBD1 (6 bases). The length of the CDR3 is 15 residues. Germline V lookup: CDR1 GTSNPN, CDR2 SVGIG (reference sequence). V lost 4 bases to trimming and J lost 8 bases, with 21 bases between them. The DNA of the CDR3 is TGTGCCTGGACGGGGACACGCGGCCACGCGGAGCCCCAGCATTTT. It is translated as CAWTGTRGHAEPQHF.

The J gene is TRBJ1-5, the V gene TRBV18, with TRBD1 identical over 10 bases. The J segment lost 6 bases and the V segment lost 3 bases, leaving 5 bases of the junction unmatched. Germline CDR1 reads KGHSH; CDR2 reads LQKENI. The CDR3 loop spans 15 amino acids. This chain's CDR3 is CASSPGQGNSQPQHF. The CDR3 DNA is TGTGCCAGCTCACCGGGACAGGGGAATTCTCAGCCCCAGCATTTT.

The chain combines TRBV29-1 with TRBJ2-1; no firm D call. V was trimmed by 4 bases and J by 4 bases, leaving 11 bases between them. The CDR3 length is 13 residues. CDR1 and CDR2 (germline): SQVTM, ANQGSEA. In nucleotides, the CDR3 is TGCAGCGTTGTTCCGTGGCGGTACAATGAGCAGTTCTTC. Amino acid sequence: CSVVPWRYNEQFF.

The V gene is TRBV7-9, the J gene TRBJ2-1; no reliable D call. CDR1 SEHNR and CDR2 FQNEAQ come from the germline V gene (reference sequence). Trimming removed 0 bases at V and 4 bases at J, with 4 bases between. This CDR3 has 13 residues. This CDR3 reads CASSLASYNEQFF. The CDR3 region has the DNA TGTGCCAGCAGCTTAGCAAGTTACAATGAGCAGTTCTTC. Based on the CDR3 plus reference TRBV7-9 and TRBJ2-1, the full variable domain is DTGVSQNPRHKITKRGQNVTFRCDPISEHNRLYWYRQTLGQGPEFLTYFQNEAQLEKSRLLSDRFSAERPKGSFSTLEIQRTEQGDSAMYLCASSLASYNEQFFGPGTRLTVL.

The V call is TRBV5-6, the J call TRBJ2-6; no firm D call. CDR1 is SGHDT and CDR2 is YYEEEE in the germline V gene. V was trimmed by 1 base and J by 2 bases, leaving 10 bases between them. CDR3 length equals 16 residues. In nucleotides, the CDR3 is TGTGCCAGCAGCTTGTCAACGGCCCCTGGGGCCAACGTCCTGACTTTC. Its translation is CASSLSTAPGANVLTF.

The V gene is TRBV30, the J gene TRBJ2-5; D remains ambiguous. The CDR3 extends over 13 amino acids. Deletions cut 2 bases from V and 0 bases from J, with 7 bases between. Germline lookup yields CDR1 GTSNPN and CDR2 SVGIG (reference sequence). Here the CDR3 reads CAWSKMYQETQYF. The DNA of the CDR3 is TGTGCCTGGAGTAAAATGTACCAAGAGACCCAGTACTTC.

The V gene is TRBV29-1, the J gene TRBJ2-5, with 12 bases that match TRBD2. This CDR3 comprises 15 residues. CDR1 is SQVTM and CDR2 is ANQGSEA in the germline V gene. J was trimmed by 7 bases and V by 7 bases; bases with no gene match: 13. The CDR3 is CSASRTSGNEGTQYF. CDR3 nucleotide sequence: TGCAGCGCCTCAAGGACTAGCGGGAATGAAGGGACCCAGTACTTC.

This chain links TRBV30 with TRBJ1-2, with 10 bases matching TRBD1. Germline assignment: CDR1 GTSNPN and CDR2 SVGIG (reference sequence). With V trimmed by 7 bases and J by 4 bases, 6 bases remained unmatched. CDR3 size: 13 residues. The CDR3 DNA is TGTGCCTACCCGGGACAGGGGCCCTATGGCTACACCTTC. This codes for CAYPGQGPYGYTF. Filled out from reference TRBV30 and TRBJ1-2, the complete variable domain reads SQTIHQWPATLVQPVGSPLSLECTVEGTSNPNLYWYRQAAGRGLQLLFYSVGIGQISSEVPQNLSASRPQDRQFILSSKKLLLSDSGFYLCAYPGQGPYGYTFGSGTRLTVV.

This chain joins TRBV29-1 and TRBJ2-5; 8 nucleotides match TRBD1. The trim removed 4 bases at V and 2 bases at J, leaving 3 bases unmatched. The CDR3 is 13 amino acids. The germline gives CDR1 SQVTM, CDR2 ANQGSEA. CDR3: CSVAGQGQETQYF. CDR3 DNA: TGCAGCGTTGCTGGACAGGGACAAGAGACCCAGTACTTC.